A selection of T cell receptor beta chains follows, all from one sample in a study of cytomegalovirus exposure and HLA in healthy donors. TCRdb's copy holds only in-frame clones and misses some; the assay was immunoSEQ multiplex PCR. The sample yields around 150,000 clones, 76% seen once. The source material was PBMCs. These receptors all come from a male donor in good health and CMV-seronegative. The CDR3 runs from the conserved cysteine through the conserved F or W. D genes are given only for firm matches. Only part of the rows carry a size: once, few, many, or a class if the clone is expanded.

v_gene: TRBV5-1; j_gene: TRBJ2-3; d_gene: TRBD1; abundance: .; len: 15; CDR3nt: TGCGCCAGCAGCTCCGGGACAGGGGTCACAGATACGCAGTATTTT; CDR3aa: CASSSGTGVTDTQYF
v_gene: TRBV5-6; j_gene: TRBJ2-7; d_gene: TRBD1; abundance: few; len: 15; CDR3nt: TGTGCCAGCAGCTGGAACCCGGGACAGCCACGCCCGCAGTACTTC; CDR3aa: CASSWNPGQPRPQYF
v_gene: TRBV29-1; j_gene: TRBJ1-1; d_gene: .; abundance: few; len: 12; CDR3nt: TGCAGCACGAACCTCCAGGGCACTGAAGCTTTCTTT; CDR3aa: CSTNLQGTEAFF
v_gene: TRBV5-6; j_gene: TRBJ2-6; d_gene: TRBD1; abundance: few; len: 17; CDR3nt: TGTGCCAGCAGCTGGGGACAGGGAATCTCTGGGGCCAACGTCCTGACTTTC; CDR3aa: CASSWGQGISGANVLTF
v_gene: TRBV28; j_gene: TRBJ2-7; d_gene: TRBD1; abundance: .; len: 16; CDR3nt: TGTGCCAGCAGTTCGCTGGCCGGGACAGGGATATACGAGCAGTACTTC; CDR3aa: CASSSLAGTGIYEQYF
v_gene: TRBV5-5; j_gene: TRBJ1-2; d_gene: .; abundance: .; len: 16; CDR3nt: TGTGCCAGCAGCTTGGGACAGGCCCGGTCGGCCTATGGCTACACCTTC; CDR3aa: CASSLGQARSAYGYTF
v_gene: TRBV6-6; j_gene: TRBJ2-5; d_gene: TRBD1; abundance: .; len: 14; CDR3nt: TGTGCCAGCAGTTACCGGACAGGGCCAGAGACCCAGTACTTC; CDR3aa: CASSYRTGPETQYF
v_gene: TRBV28; j_gene: TRBJ1-1; d_gene: .; abundance: .; len: 15; CDR3nt: TGTGCCAGCAGTTTAGGCAGAGCCTCTTCGGGTGAAGCTTTCTTT; CDR3aa: CASSLGRASSGEAFF
v_gene: TRBV7-9; j_gene: TRBJ2-5; d_gene: TRBD2; abundance: few; len: 16; CDR3nt: TGTGCCAGCAGCTGGGGTGCAGCGGGAGGAGTGGAGACCCAGTACTTC; CDR3aa: CASSWGAAGGVETQYF
v_gene: TRBV5-1; j_gene: TRBJ2-1; d_gene: TRBD2; abundance: once; len: 17; CDR3nt: TGCGCCAGCAGCGTAACTGGGGCGGGAGAACTATACAATGAGCAGTTCTTC; CDR3aa: CASSVTGAGELYNEQFF
v_gene: TRBV14; j_gene: TRBJ1-2; d_gene: .; abundance: once; len: 14; CDR3nt: TGTGCCAGCAGCCAGCAGGTTGCTAACTATGGCTACACCTTC; CDR3aa: CASSQQVANYGYTF
v_gene: TRBV7-3; j_gene: TRBJ2-7; d_gene: .; abundance: .; len: 13; CDR3nt: TGTGCCAGCAGCTTCTCCGGGTCCTACGAGCAGTACTTC; CDR3aa: CASSFSGSYEQYF
v_gene: TRBV5-1; j_gene: TRBJ2-5; d_gene: .; abundance: few; len: 14; CDR3nt: TGCGCCAGCAGCCCTATCGGGTACCAGGAGACCCAGTACTTC; CDR3aa: CASSPIGYQETQYF
v_gene: TRBV30; j_gene: TRBJ2-3; d_gene: TRBD1; abundance: .; len: 15; CDR3nt: TGTGCCTGGAGTGAGACAGGGGCGTTGACAGATACGCAGTATTTT; CDR3aa: CAWSETGALTDTQYF
v_gene: TRBV7-9; j_gene: TRBJ1-3; d_gene: TRBD1; abundance: .; len: 14; CDR3nt: TGTGCCAGCAGCTACTCAGGGGGTGGAAACACCATATATTTT; CDR3aa: CASSYSGGGNTIYF
v_gene: TRBV29-1; j_gene: TRBJ2-7; d_gene: .; abundance: .; len: 10; CDR3nt: TGCAGCGTTGCAGACTCCGAGCAGTACTTC; CDR3aa: CSVADSEQYF
v_gene: TRBV28; j_gene: TRBJ2-1; d_gene: .; abundance: .; len: 16; CDR3nt: TGTGCCAGCAGTCCTTTCACTCAGAGGGTAGGGAATGAGCAGTTCTTC; CDR3aa: CASSPFTQRVGNEQFF
v_gene: TRBV19; j_gene: TRBJ1-5; d_gene: .; abundance: .; len: 14; CDR3nt: TGTGCCAGTGCCGAAACGGCGGGCGGACAGCCCCAGCATTTT; CDR3aa: CASAETAGGQPQHF
v_gene: TRBV29-1; j_gene: TRBJ1-1; d_gene: .; abundance: once; len: 13; CDR3nt: TGCAGCGTTGTAACAGGGCTGAACACTGAAGCTTTCTTT; CDR3aa: CSVVTGLNTEAFF
v_gene: TRBV9; j_gene: TRBJ2-7; d_gene: TRBD2; abundance: .; len: 14; CDR3nt: TGTGCCAGCCAGATAGCGGGGGTGCCCTACGAGCAGTACTTC; CDR3aa: CASQIAGVPYEQYF
v_gene: TRBV7-8; j_gene: TRBJ2-7; d_gene: .; abundance: .; len: 13; CDR3nt: TGTGCCAGCAGTCTTATCGAGGGCTACGAGCAGTACTTC; CDR3aa: CASSLIEGYEQYF
v_gene: TRBV7-3; j_gene: TRBJ2-7; d_gene: TRBD2; abundance: .; len: 14; CDR3nt: TGTTCCAGCAGCCTAGCGGGAGTAGGCTACGAGCAGTACTTC; CDR3aa: CSSSLAGVGYEQYF
v_gene: TRBV5-4; j_gene: TRBJ2-7; d_gene: TRBD2; abundance: once; len: 16; CDR3nt: TGTGCCAGCAGTGCACGACTAGCGGGAGGGTACTACGAGCAGTACTTC; CDR3aa: CASSARLAGGYYEQYF
v_gene: TRBV6-5; j_gene: TRBJ1-6; d_gene: .; abundance: once; len: 12; CDR3nt: TGTGCCAGCAGTACAGGCAATTCACCCCTCCACTTT; CDR3aa: CASSTGNSPLHF
v_gene: TRBV5-1; j_gene: TRBJ2-7; d_gene: TRBD2; abundance: .; len: 14; CDR3nt: TGCGCCAGCAGCTCGGGACTACCTCCCGGCGAGCAGTACTTC; CDR3aa: CASSSGLPPGEQYF
v_gene: TRBV10-3; j_gene: TRBJ2-1; d_gene: TRBD2; abundance: .; len: 12; CDR3nt: TGTGCCATCAGTGAGGAGGGACTAGGCGAGTTCTTC; CDR3aa: CAISEEGLGEFF
v_gene: TRBV7-2; j_gene: TRBJ1-5; d_gene: .; abundance: .; len: 12; CDR3nt: TGTGCCAGCAGCGTTACAAATCAGCCCCAGCATTTT; CDR3aa: CASSVTNQPQHF
v_gene: TRBV28; j_gene: TRBJ2-3; d_gene: .; abundance: .; len: 17; CDR3nt: TGTGCCAGCAGTTCTCGTAAGCGGCCCTCAGGCACAGATACGCAGTATTTT; CDR3aa: CASSSRKRPSGTDTQYF
v_gene: TRBV6-5; j_gene: TRBJ1-4; d_gene: TRBD1; abundance: .; len: 16; CDR3nt: TGTGCCAGCAGTTACTCTCGCGGGGACAGTAATGAAAAACTGTTTTTT; CDR3aa: CASSYSRGDSNEKLFF
v_gene: TRBV5-4; j_gene: TRBJ1-5; d_gene: .; abundance: .; len: 12; CDR3nt: TGTGCCAGCAGTTCTTCCTCGGGGCCCCAGCATTTT; CDR3aa: CASSSSSGPQHF
v_gene: TRBV4-1; j_gene: TRBJ2-3; d_gene: .; abundance: .; len: 16; CDR3nt: TGCGCCAGCAGCCAAGAGTTGCAGTACAGCACAGATACGCAGTATTTT; CDR3aa: CASSQELQYSTDTQYF
v_gene: TRBV5-4; j_gene: TRBJ1-1; d_gene: .; abundance: .; len: 16; CDR3nt: TGTGCCAGCAGCTGGGGTGGGGCGGAGGGGAACACTGAAGCTTTCTTT; CDR3aa: CASSWGGAEGNTEAFF